The T cell receptor beta chain described here comes from a study of T cell responses to AZD1222 COVID-19 vaccine. Sequencing was performed with immunoSEQ multiplex PCR; in TCRdb, only in-frame clones are kept and a portion is missing. The sample lists 85,000 to 110,000 clones; 91% were seen once. The sequenced sample was peripheral blood, obtained on day 0 of AZD1222 vaccination. This clonotype was sampled from an adult in good health.

The CDR3 bases are TGTGCCAGCAGATGGGCGGAGCGGGAAACCTACGAGCAGTACTTC. Amino acid sequence: CASRWAERETYEQYF. The chain employs TRBV28 and TRBJ2-7; 7 bases align to TRBD2. This CDR3 has 15 residues. The junction had 10 bases not matched to a gene; V was cut back by 6 bases and J by 2 bases. The germline CDR1 and CDR2 sequences are MDHEN and SYDVKM.